This record looks at one T cell receptor beta chain sequence and its context. Its specificity is not known. This CDR3 region has 16 residues. Trimming removed 2 bases from V and 9 bases from J; junction bases left unmatched: 10. Germline CDR1 SEHNR, CDR2 FQNEAQ (reference sequence). The data derive from a study of T cell responses to AZD1222 COVID-19 vaccine. Study-wide points: AZD1222 recipients seropositive at baseline numbered only five to seven. Of spike-specific TCRs, nearly half reportedly target regions left unmutated in variants. A mostly white British donor set with more females was recruited, and clonal diversity was possibly underestimated.

Produced via immunoSEQ multiplex PCR; TCRdb's table is partial and in-frame only. The sample carries 110,000 or so clones, approximately 88% recorded once. Source: peripheral blood, taken 28 days after the second AZD1222 dose. The chain is built from TRBV7-9 and TRBJ1-6, with 7 nucleotides matching TRBD1. This TCR was recovered from an adult who received the AZD1222 COVID-19 vaccine. The DNA for the CDR3 is TGTGCCAGCAGCTTAAGGGGGCTAGGGAATAGTTCACCCCTCCACTTT. Its translation: CASSLRGLGNSSPLHF.